Listed here is a single TCR beta chain. Its antigen target is currently unknown. No base qualities exist here, and no much larger clone lies one base off it. TCRbeta CDR3 regions were amplified from genomic DNA using the immunoSEQ Assay, a bias-controlled multiplex PCR. The published analysis was carried out like this. The number of nucleated cells in each sample was estimated from the amplification of reference gene primers within the assay. To quantify the absolute abundance of each unique TCRbeta CDR3 rearrangement, sequence reads were collapsed and filtered. For each sample, productive Simpson clonality was calculated as the square root of Simpson's diversity index over productive rearrangements. The table was pulled from immuneACCESS by TCRdb, which kept in-frame rearrangements only. Such tables lose some clones; where checked, under half of the loss comes from unresolved V genes, and the rest has no known cause. V and J calls and clone size are given by that table; D and trimming were obtained from the DNA. The sample profile shows around 110,000 clones; approximately 82% of them were found once. Roughly 7% of the sample comes from the top ten.

These data belong to a study of blood T cell repertoires in COVID-19 (dated by TCRdb to the early 2020s). With respect to the entire study: Samples covering the acute and convalescent phases of COVID-19 were provided by collaborators in the United States, Italy and Spain. Subjects who had been exposed to COVID-19, were actively infected with it, or had recovered from it provided the deeply sampled blood TCRbeta repertoires that made up the dataset. The prospective study material was composed of cDNA or gDNA derived from T cells, B-cell-depleted T cells, or PBMCs. Where HLA class I and class II types were available, the types were taken from metadata supplied by the sample provider, not from assay-based typing. Samples were obtained from the ongoing ImmuneRACE study (first 160 participants) and from 1,254 subjects provided by 6 global collaborators. The repertoires were released in a freely available public database intended as a resource for research on the immune response to SARS-CoV-2. Nearly every sample came with metadata listing a de-identified subject ID, COVID-19 status, age in years and sex.

Each collaborating institution followed its own protocols to collect whole blood in K2EDTA tubes. For TCRbeta analysis, collaborators shipped samples as frozen whole blood, isolated PBMCs, or DNA extracted from either of those sample types. What the work shows at the level of the full study, not this receptor alone: The amount of clinical and demographic metadata varied by source and participant and was provided uncurated.

The CDR3 sequence holds 17 residues, the cysteine and phenylalanine included. Only the CDR3 DNA is retained, 51 bases long and in frame from the first base. As encoded in the germline V gene, CDR1 is LGHNA while CDR2 is YNFKEQ. V and J are truncated by 0 bases and 2 bases respectively, leaving an intervening sequence of 17 bases. The origin of this receptor is a man between 70 and 80 years old with active or convalescent COVID-19. This receptor chain uses TRBV4-2 and TRBJ2-7, with a weak D call of TRBD2 (6 bases match). Sequencing used peripheral blood. The DNA reads as follows: TGTGCCAGCAGCCAAGATCCTGGAGGGATTATCCCCTACGAGCAGTACTTC. It translates as CASSQDPGGIIPYEQYF.